This is a list of T cell receptor beta chains from one sample in a study of blood T cell repertoires in COVID-19. Profiling relied on immunoSEQ multiplex PCR, and the TCRdb table lists in-frame clones only, not all of them. Of 150,000 to 200,000 clones in the sample, 80% were seen once. The sample comprised PBMCs or T cells enriched from blood (not recorded which). The receptors were gathered from a man in his forties who had recovered from COVID-19. CDR3s include the opening cysteine and the closing phenylalanine or tryptophan. D genes are given only for firm matches. For some rows the clone size is stated as once, few or many, or as a class when expanded; others skip it.

j_gene	d_gene	v_gene	abundance	CDR3nt	CDR3aa
TRBJ1-2	.	TRBV5-1	many	TGCGCCAGCAGCTTGAGCATTAACTATGGCTACACCTTC	CASSLSINYGYTF
TRBJ1-5	TRBD1	TRBV6-5	few	TGTGCCAGCAGGACAGGGAATCAGCCCCAGCATTTT	CASRTGNQPQHF
TRBJ1-5	TRBD1	TRBV19	.	TGTGCCAGTAGCGTGACAGGGCTTGGGAGCAATCAGCCCCAGCATTTT	CASSVTGLGSNQPQHF
TRBJ2-3	TRBD2	TRBV10-3	.	TGTGCCACCAGGCGAACTAGCGGGGGGGCAACAGATACGCAGTATTTT	CATRRTSGGATDTQYF
TRBJ1-5	.	TRBV2	.	TGTGCCAGCATATCGTCGGAGAATCAGCCCCAGCATTTT	CASISSENQPQHF
TRBJ1-1	.	TRBV15	.	TGTGCCACCAGCAGAGATGCTGGGGCCGCCAACACTGAAGCTTTCTTT	CATSRDAGAANTEAFF
TRBJ1-5	.	TRBV4-1	.	TGCGCCAGCAGCCGGACGGGATCCGGTTCCAATCAGCCCCAGCATTTT	CASSRTGSGSNQPQHF
TRBJ1-2	TRBD1	TRBV30	.	TGTGCCTGGACGAAGACAGGGATCAATGGCTACACCTTC	CAWTKTGINGYTF
TRBJ2-4	TRBD1	TRBV19	.	TGTGCCAGTATCCCAAAGGGGGCGGACGCAAGGAACATTCAGTACTTC	CASIPKGADARNIQYF
TRBJ1-1	.	TRBV7-9	once	TGTGCCAGCAGCTTAGGAGGGGGTCGTGAAGCTTTCTTT	CASSLGGGREAFF
TRBJ1-1	.	TRBV11-3	.	TGTGCCAGCAGCTTAGATAGTTCCCTGAACACTGAAGCTTTCTTT	CASSLDSSLNTEAFF
TRBJ2-3	TRBD2	TRBV4-1	.	TGCGCCAGCAGCCAAGATAAGGGACTAGCGGGGGAGGATACGCAGTATTTT	CASSQDKGLAGEDTQYF
TRBJ2-1	.	TRBV6-5	.	TGTGCCAGCAGACTAGGTCTCGACAATGAGCAGTTCTTC	CASRLGLDNEQFF
TRBJ2-7	.	TRBV4-2	few	TGTGCCAGCAGCCAAGGGGCTAGCGCGACCTACGAGCAGTACTTC	CASSQGASATYEQYF
TRBJ1-6	.	TRBV5-5	.	TGTGCCAGCAGGGGGGGTGAAGGGTTTTCAGTGGGTTCACCCCTCCACTTT	CASRGGEGFSVGSPLHF
TRBJ2-2	TRBD2	TRBV4-2	.	TGTGCCAGCAGCCATGGGCGGGGGAGAAACACCGGGGAGCTGTTTTTT	CASSHGRGRNTGELFF
TRBJ2-2	TRBD1	TRBV29-1	.	TGCAGCGTTGACCTTTCCGACAGGGGGCACGGGGAGCTGTTTTTT	CSVDLSDRGHGELFF
TRBJ2-5	.	TRBV2	.	TGTGCCAGAAGAGAGGGGACAACCCAAGAGACCCAGTACTTC	CARREGTTQETQYF
TRBJ2-5	.	TRBV5-4	.	TGTGCCTCAACGGAGGACGAGACCCAGTACTTC	CASTEDETQYF
TRBJ1-1	.	TRBV6-6	.	TGTGCCAGCAGTTCTTATTCTGCTGAAGCTTTCTTT	CASSSYSAEAFF
TRBJ1-5	.	TRBV19	.	TGTGCCAGTAAGAGACAGCCGTTTGGAGATACGGCCCAGCATTTT	CASKRQPFGDTAQHF
TRBJ2-1	.	TRBV3-1/TRBV3-2	.	TGTGCCAGCAGCCAAGAGGGCAGGAATGAGCAGTTCTTC	CASSQEGRNEQFF
TRBJ2-2	.	TRBV5-6	.	TGTGCCAGCAGCCGTCCCGGGGCGAACACCGGGGAGCTGTTTTTT	CASSRPGANTGELFF
TRBJ1-6	TRBD1	TRBV7-2	few	TGTGCCAGCAGCTATCAGGGGGCGACTTCACCCCTCCACTTT	CASSYQGATSPLHF
TRBJ2-7	.	TRBV19	.	TGTGCCAGTAGTATTAGTTGGGGAGGTTCCTACGAGCAGTACTTC	CASSISWGGSYEQYF
TRBJ1-5	.	TRBV24-1	.	TGTGCCACCAGTGGTAGGGGGTCCGGCCAGCCCCAGCATTTT	CATSGRGSGQPQHF
TRBJ1-6	TRBD1	TRBV6-1	.	TGTGCCAGCAGTGTAAAACAGGGGGCAGGATGGTCACCCCTCCACTTT	CASSVKQGAGWSPLHF
TRBJ2-3	TRBD2	TRBV10-2	few	TGCGCCAGCAGTGGTAGCGGGGGGACAGATACGCAGTATTTT	CASSGSGGTDTQYF
TRBJ2-7	.	TRBV6-4	.	TGTGCCAGCAGCCCACAGCAGGGCCCCTACGAGCAGTACTTC	CASSPQQGPYEQYF
TRBJ2-3	.	TRBV19	.	TGTGCCAGTAGTATCGGGAACACAGATACGCAGTATTTT	CASSIGNTDTQYF
TRBJ2-3	TRBD2	TRBV11-3	.	TGTGCCAGCAGCTTGACTAGCTCAACAGATACGCAGTATTTT	CASSLTSSTDTQYF
TRBJ1-1	TRBD1	TRBV5-1	.	TGCGCCAGCAGCAAAGACAGGGCCAGTGAAGCTTTCTTT	CASSKDRASEAFF
TRBJ1-3	.	TRBV29-1	.	TGCAGCGTTGAACACTCTGGAAACACCATATATTTT	CSVEHSGNTIYF
TRBJ2-1	.	TRBV6-5	.	TGTGCCAGCCTACGCTACAATGAGCAGTTCTTC	CASLRYNEQFF
TRBJ1-2	.	TRBV3-1/TRBV3-2	many	TGTGCCAGCAGCTATCTTAGCCGTTCGCAGTCGTTGGTCGGCTACACCTTC	CASSYLSRSQSLVGYTF
TRBJ2-5	TRBD2	TRBV14	few	TGTGCCAGCAGCCAACTGACCCTCCGTGGGACTAGGCAGACCCAGTACTTC	CASSQLTLRGTRQTQYF
TRBJ1-2	.	TRBV5-4	.	TGTGCCAGCAGCTTGAGTGGGGGGGGTGGCTACACCTTC	CASSLSGGGGYTF
TRBJ1-1	.	TRBV5-1	.	TGCGCCAGCATGGTTTCCCAGGGCACTGAAGCTTTCTTT	CASMVSQGTEAFF
TRBJ1-4	.	TRBV2	few	TGTGCCAGCAGTTACCTGCAGATTAATGAAAAACTGTTTTTT	CASSYLQINEKLFF
TRBJ1-5	TRBD1	TRBV19	.	TGTGCCAGTTGTGACAGGGGCGGCAATCAGCCCCAGCATTTT	CASCDRGGNQPQHF
TRBJ1-2	TRBD1	TRBV27	.	TGTGCCAGCAGTTTTGGACAGGGGAATGGCTACACCTTC	CASSFGQGNGYTF
TRBJ1-1	.	TRBV24-1	.	TGTGCCACCAGTGATTTGGGGGGGACTGAAGCTTTCTTT	CATSDLGGTEAFF
TRBJ1-2	.	TRBV9	.	TGTGCCAGCAGCGGATACAGGGCGGCTAACTATGGCTACACCTTC	CASSGYRAANYGYTF
TRBJ1-2	.	TRBV6-5	.	TGTGCCAGCACCCAGACAGTCTACTATGGCTACACCTTC	CASTQTVYYGYTF
TRBJ1-1	TRBD1	TRBV7-9	.	TGTGCCAGCAGCCAACGACAGGGAAACACTGAAGCTTTCTTT	CASSQRQGNTEAFF
TRBJ1-2	TRBD1	TRBV19	many	TGTGCCAGTAGTATAGGCTCGGGACAGCGCGATGGCTACACCTTC	CASSIGSGQRDGYTF
TRBJ1-3	TRBD1	TRBV2	.	TGTGCCAGCAGCCGGCGGGACAGGGGCTCTGGAAACACCATATATTTT	CASSRRDRGSGNTIYF
TRBJ1-2	TRBD1	TRBV9	.	TGTGCCAGCAGCGTAGCAGGGGGCGGCTATGGCTACACCTTC	CASSVAGGGYGYTF
TRBJ2-4	.	TRBV10-3	.	.	CAVGQGIKYF
TRBJ2-2	.	TRBV19	.	TGTGCCAGTCGGTGGGGAGTGGACACCGGGGAGCTGTTTTTT	CASRWGVDTGELFF
TRBJ2-3	.	TRBV29-1	few	TGCAGCGTTGAACAGTACACAGATACGCAGTATTTT	CSVEQYTDTQYF
TRBJ2-2	TRBD1	TRBV6-5	few	TGTGCCAGTTGGGACAGAAACACCGGGGAGCTGTTTTTT	CASWDRNTGELFF
TRBJ1-2	.	TRBV30	.	TGTGCCTGGAGTGTTGGGGGGGTCGGCTATGGCTACACCTTC	CAWSVGGVGYGYTF
TRBJ1-2	TRBD1	TRBV18	.	TGTGCCAGCTCGTCCGGACAGGGGAACTATGGCTACACCTTC	CASSSGQGNYGYTF